The 3 T cell receptor beta chains reported below all come from one sample, sequenced in a study of T cell repertoires in cytomegalovirus infection. TCRdb re-analysed the reads in MiXCR, keeping a single row per CDR3 protein. This sample yields some 97,000 distinct CDR3 sequences, of which 20% to 30% are seen a single time; about 39% belongs to the top ten. Input material: CD8+ T cells from PBMCs. Receptors originate from a human donor in good health (CMV status not recorded). Some clones in this sample may be carry-over from other donors' samples.

This clonotype was seen at least ten times. V and J are TRBV7-9 and TRBJ2-5; perhaps D is TRBD1 or TRBD2 (5 bases each). Germline CDR1 is SEHNR and CDR2 is FQNEAQ (reference sequence). CDR3 length: 13 amino acids. The ends were cut back, 5 bases at V and 4 bases at J, with 11 bases in the middle. CDR3 region: CASSTGTGETQYF. CDR3 in DNA: TGTGCCAGCAGCACCGGGACCGGAGAGACCCAGTACTTC.

As regards this clonotype: A junction boundary mismatches the germline segment, possibly from a read error. The J gene is TRBJ1-1, the V gene TRBV7-6; D remains unclear. The germline V gene has CDR1 SGHVS and CDR2 FNYEAQ. This CDR3 has 13 amino acids. The CDR3 protein is CASSLGGNTKAFF. DNA of the CDR3: TGTGCCAGCAGCTTAGGAGGAAACACTAAAGCTTTCTTT.

This clonotype appeared once. J is TRBJ2-1 and V is TRBV20-1, with 7 positions matching TRBD2. Germline values: CDR1 DFQATT, CDR2 SNEGSKA (reference sequence). V lost 4 bases, J lost 8 bases, and 11 bases stayed unmatched. This CDR3 is 14 amino acids long. CDR3 bases: TGCAGTGCTAACCCAGCGGGAATGATGGATGAGCAGTTCTTC. Its protein product is CSANPAGMMDEQFF.